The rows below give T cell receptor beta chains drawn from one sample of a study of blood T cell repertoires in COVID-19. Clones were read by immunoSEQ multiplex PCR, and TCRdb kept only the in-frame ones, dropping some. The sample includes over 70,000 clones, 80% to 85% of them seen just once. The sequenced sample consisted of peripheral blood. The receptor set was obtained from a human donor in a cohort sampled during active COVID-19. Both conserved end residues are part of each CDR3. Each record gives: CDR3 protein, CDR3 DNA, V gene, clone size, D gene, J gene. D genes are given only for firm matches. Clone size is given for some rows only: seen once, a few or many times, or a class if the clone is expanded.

CASSLEGYQETQYF | TGTGCCAGCAGCTTGGAGGGGTACCAAGAGACCCAGTACTTC | TRBV5-6 | NA | NA | TRBJ2-5
CSVPLGGQETQYF | TGCAGCGTCCCCTTGGGGGGGCAAGAGACCCAGTACTTC | TRBV29-1 | NA | TRBD2 | TRBJ2-5
CASSLNRGLNSPLHF | TGTGCCAGCAGCCTTAACAGGGGTCTTAATTCACCCCTCCACTTT | TRBV11-2 | NA | TRBD1 | TRBJ1-6
CASSQPRDRVGYTF | TGTGCCAGCAGCCAACCCCGGGACAGGGTTGGCTACACCTTC | TRBV4-2 | few | TRBD1 | TRBJ1-2
CASSVGGSGELFF | TGTGCCAGCAGCGTAGGAGGGTCCGGGGAGCTGTTTTTT | TRBV9 | NA | NA | TRBJ2-2
CASSSGQGRTYGYTF | TGCGCCAGCAGCTCAGGACAGGGCAGAACTTATGGCTACACCTTC | TRBV5-1 | NA | TRBD1 | TRBJ1-2
CASSESRGTTNYGYTF | TGTGCCAGCAGTGAAAGTCGTGGAACTACTAACTATGGCTACACCTTC | TRBV6-1 | once | NA | TRBJ1-2
CASSLIGSAAHEQYF | TGTGCCAGCAGCTTAATAGGCAGCGCAGCCCACGAGCAGTACTTC | TRBV7-3 | NA | NA | TRBJ2-7
CASKVSIEQFF | TGTGCCAGCAAAGTCTCTATTGAGCAGTTCTTC | TRBV12-3/TRBV12-4 | NA | NA | TRBJ2-1
CASSPRGTGGVWTGELFF | TGCGCCAGCAGCCCCCGCGGGACAGGGGGCGTATGGACCGGGGAGCTGTTTTTT | TRBV5-1 | once | TRBD1 | TRBJ2-2
CASSQDPRGRQPQHF | TGCGCCAGCAGCCAAGATCCCAGGGGACGGCAGCCCCAGCATTTT | TRBV4-1 | NA | NA | TRBJ1-5
CSVWIVRGGDPEAFF | TGCAGCGTTTGGATAGTAAGGGGCGGAGACCCTGAAGCTTTCTTT | TRBV29-1 | NA | NA | TRBJ1-1
CASSAWWRGSDEQFF | TGTGCCAGCTCAGCTTGGTGGCGAGGGAGCGATGAGCAGTTCTTC | TRBV5-6 | once | NA | TRBJ2-1
CASSQGPGGTYEQYF | TGTGCCAGCAGCCAAGGTCCAGGGGGCACCTACGAGCAGTACTTC | TRBV3-1/TRBV3-2 | NA | TRBD1 | TRBJ2-7
CATLTENTGELFF | TGTGCCACCCTGACAGAGAACACCGGGGAGCTGTTTTTT | TRBV27 | NA | NA | TRBJ2-2
CASSQGTGGSTDTQYF | TGCGCCAGCAGCCAAGGGACAGGGGGGAGCACAGATACGCAGTATTTT | TRBV4-3 | NA | TRBD1 | TRBJ2-3
CASSLGQGAASTEAFF | TGTGCCAGCAGCTTGGGACAGGGGGCGGCGAGCACTGAAGCTTTCTTT | TRBV11-2 | NA | TRBD1 | TRBJ1-1
CASSALGGNYGYTF | TGTGCCAGCAGCGCCCTCGGGGGTAACTATGGCTACACCTTC | TRBV11-2 | once | NA | TRBJ1-2
CASSPPGQGAYGYTF | TGTGCCAGTAGTCCCCCGGGACAGGGGGCCTATGGCTACACCTTC | TRBV19 | NA | TRBD1 | TRBJ1-2
CASGLGQANTGELFF | TGTGCTAGTGGCCTGGGACAAGCGAACACCGGGGAGCTGTTTTTT | TRBV12-5 | NA | NA | TRBJ2-2
CASSSRTGVPWNSPLHF | TGTGCCAGCAGTTCGCGGACAGGGGTCCCTTGGAATTCACCCCTCCACTTT | TRBV6-2/TRBV6-3 | NA | TRBD1 | TRBJ1-6
CASSQGGPGLAGAGTDTQYF | TGTGCCAGCAGCCAAGGCGGTCCGGGACTAGCGGGGGCGGGCACAGATACGCAGTATTTT | TRBV4-2 | NA | TRBD2 | TRBJ2-3
CASRHGGGSANVLTF | TGTGCCAGCCGACACGGCGGGGGGTCGGCCAACGTCCTGACTTTC | TRBV7-2 | NA | TRBD2 | TRBJ2-6
CATCGRVHEQYF | TGTGCCACCTGCGGCAGGGTCCACGAGCAGTACTTC | TRBV24-1 | NA | NA | TRBJ2-7
CASSFGLASSGELFF | TGTGCCAGCAGCTTCGGACTAGCATCGTCCGGGGAGCTGTTTTTT | TRBV7-9 | NA | TRBD2 | TRBJ2-2
CASSGGGFQETQYF | TGTGCCAGCAGCGGGGGGGGCTTCCAAGAGACCCAGTACTTC | TRBV9 | NA | NA | TRBJ2-5
CASSSDQGPGWETQYF | TGTGCCAGCAGCTCGGATCAGGGTCCCGGGTGGGAGACCCAGTACTTC | TRBV11-2 | once | NA | TRBJ2-5
CASSQESHTYGIQYF | TGCGCCAGCAGCCAAGAAAGCCATACTTACGGCATTCAGTACTTC | TRBV4-1 | NA | NA | TRBJ2-4
CASSLIYDSRPNQPQHF | TGTGCCAGCAGCTTGATCTATGACAGTCGTCCCAATCAGCCCCAGCATTTT | TRBV5-8 | once | NA | TRBJ1-5